Detailed here is one T cell receptor beta chain. This specimen comes from a study of cytomegalovirus exposure and HLA in healthy donors. Trimming stripped 2 bases from V and 8 bases from J, with 9 bases between. The CDR3 has 13 residues. Germline assignment: CDR1 SEHNR and CDR2 FQNEAQ (reference sequence). The PCR employed 60 Vbeta primers together with 13 Jbeta primers. Libraries were prepared by immunoSEQ multiplex PCR; TCRdb keeps only in-frame clonotypes and omits some of them. The table lists over 150,000 clones, about 65% of them singletons. V and J are TRBV7-9 and TRBJ1-4; no firm D call. This receptor was identified in a woman aged 30 to 39 in good health and CMV-seronegative. The sequenced material came from PBMCs. In nucleotides, the CDR3 is TGTGCCAGCAGCTTACTGGGAGGCGAAAAACTGTTTTTT. It yields the protein CASSLLGGEKLFF.